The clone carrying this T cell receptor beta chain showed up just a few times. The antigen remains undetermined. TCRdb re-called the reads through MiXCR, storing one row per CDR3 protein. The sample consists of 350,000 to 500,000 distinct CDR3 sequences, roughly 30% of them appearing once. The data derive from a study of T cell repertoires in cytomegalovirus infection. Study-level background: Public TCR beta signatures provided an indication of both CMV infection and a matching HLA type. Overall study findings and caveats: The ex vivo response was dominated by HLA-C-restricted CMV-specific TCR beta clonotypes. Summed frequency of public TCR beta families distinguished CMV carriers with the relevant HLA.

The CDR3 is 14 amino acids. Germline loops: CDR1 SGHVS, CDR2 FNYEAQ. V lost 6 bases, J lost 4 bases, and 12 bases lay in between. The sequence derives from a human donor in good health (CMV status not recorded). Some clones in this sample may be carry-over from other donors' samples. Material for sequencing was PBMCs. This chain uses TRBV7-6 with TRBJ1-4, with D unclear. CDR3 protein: CASRADRVNEKLFF. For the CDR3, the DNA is TGTGCCAGCAGAGCCGATAGGGTTAATGAAAAACTGTTTTTT.